This entry concerns a single T cell receptor beta chain. Its cognate antigen is unknown. The record originates from a study of T cell responses to AZD1222 COVID-19 vaccine. Study background: Analysis merged second doses at about 4 or about 12 weeks.

Produced via immunoSEQ multiplex PCR; TCRdb's table is partial and in-frame only. This sample has more than 250,000 clones, with 90% to 95% found just once. Study-wide findings and caveats: In the spike-specific TCR repertoire, nearly half reportedly target unmutated variant regions. Spike-wide vaccine-associated CD4 TCRs dominated at 160-218 and 743-854.

The ends were cut back, 4 bases at V and 0 bases at J, with 15 bases in the middle. CDR1 and CDR2 (germline): LGHNA, YSLEER. The CDR3 totals 17 residues. The TCR sequence derives from an adult in good health. The chain is built from TRBV4-3 and TRBJ1-4; tentative D call: TRBD1 (6 bases). The starting material was peripheral blood, obtained on day 0 of AZD1222 vaccination. This CDR3 reads CASSPSGTRATNEKLFF. The CDR3, as DNA: TGCGCCAGCAGCCCGTCCGGGACACGGGCAACTAATGAAAAACTGTTTTTT.